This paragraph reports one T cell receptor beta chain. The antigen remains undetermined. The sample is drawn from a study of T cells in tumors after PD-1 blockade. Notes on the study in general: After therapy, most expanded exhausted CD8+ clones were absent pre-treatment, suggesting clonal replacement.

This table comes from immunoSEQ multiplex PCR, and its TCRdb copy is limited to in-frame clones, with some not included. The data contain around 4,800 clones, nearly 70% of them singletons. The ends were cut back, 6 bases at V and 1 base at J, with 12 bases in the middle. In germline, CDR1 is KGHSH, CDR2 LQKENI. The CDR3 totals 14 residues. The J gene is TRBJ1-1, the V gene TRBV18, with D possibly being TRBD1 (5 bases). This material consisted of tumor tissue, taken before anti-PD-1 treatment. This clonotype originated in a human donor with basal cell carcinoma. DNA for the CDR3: TGTGCCAGCTCGCTTCTGGGGGAGAACACTGAAGCTTTCTTT. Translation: CASSLLGENTEAFF.